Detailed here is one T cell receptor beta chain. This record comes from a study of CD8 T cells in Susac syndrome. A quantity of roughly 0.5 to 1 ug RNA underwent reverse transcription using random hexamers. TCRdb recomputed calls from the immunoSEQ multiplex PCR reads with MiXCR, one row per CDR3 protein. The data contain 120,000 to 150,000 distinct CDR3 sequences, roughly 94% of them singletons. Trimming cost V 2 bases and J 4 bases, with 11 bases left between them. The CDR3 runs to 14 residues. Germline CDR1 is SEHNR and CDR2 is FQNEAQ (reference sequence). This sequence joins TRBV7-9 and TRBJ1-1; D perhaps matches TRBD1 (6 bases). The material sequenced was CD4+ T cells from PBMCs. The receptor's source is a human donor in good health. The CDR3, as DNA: TGTGCCAGCAGCTTACACGGACAGCTCACTGAAGCTTTCTTT. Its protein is CASSLHGQLTEAFF.